Each of the 9 T cell receptor beta chains below was sequenced from the same sample in a study of shared clonotypes between healthy human individuals. Produced via immunoSEQ multiplex PCR; TCRdb's table is partial and in-frame only. The data show about 2.1 million clones, about 93% seen once. CD45RO-negative, CCR7-positively selected cells formed the naive CD8 fraction, excluding terminally differentiated effector memory CD45RA+ cells. The sequenced sample consisted of naive CD8+ T cells from PBMCs. All receptors derive from a young man in good health. Some clones in this sample may be carry-over from other donors' samples.

V usage is TRBV5-1 and J usage is TRBJ2-5; D might be TRBD1 (5 bases). Per germline, CDR1 SGHRS and CDR2 YFSETQ. This CDR3 has 18 residues. The ends were cut back, 1 base at V and 1 base at J, with 20 bases in the middle. The CDR3 DNA is TGCGCCAGCAGCTTGTTTTTTATTGCAGGGTCCGTCCAAGAGACCCAGTACTTC. Protein product: CASSLFFIAGSVQETQYF.

The chain couples TRBV4-1 to TRBJ2-1; 10 positions agree with TRBD2. The trim removed 3 bases at V and 4 bases at J, leaving 3 bases unmatched. The germline gives CDR1 MGHRA, CDR2 YSYEKL. The CDR3 is 15 amino acids. The CDR3 DNA reads as TGCGCCAGCAGCCATCCTAGCGGGGGATACAATGAGCAGTTCTTC. Translated, it gives CASSHPSGGYNEQFF.

The chain uses TRBV28 and TRBJ2-1, with 7 bases fitting TRBD2. CDR1 is MDHEN and CDR2 is SYDVKM in the germline V gene. V was clipped by 5 bases and J by 0 bases; unmatched bases: 7. The length of the CDR3 is 16 residues. The CDR3 spells CASSPNSGFSYNEQFF. CDR3 sequence (DNA): TGTGCCAGCAGTCCCAATAGCGGGTTCTCCTACAATGAGCAGTTCTTC.

The chain recombines TRBV28 with TRBJ1-4; TRBD1 might be the D (5 bases). Deletions cut 3 bases from V and 0 bases from J, with 14 bases between. Germline-derived CDR1 and CDR2 are MDHEN and SYDVKM. The CDR3 extends over 17 amino acids. CDR3 DNA: TGTGCCAGCAGTTTGAACAGGTTCCCTGCAACTAATGAAAAACTGTTTTTT. Amino acid sequence: CASSLNRFPATNEKLFF.

The count of this clone is one. The chain recombines TRBV5-1 with TRBJ2-7, with D tentatively TRBD2 (5 bases). V lost 0 bases and J 0 bases, leaving 13 bases between the germline ends. Germline lookup yields CDR1 SGHRS and CDR2 YFSETQ. The length of the CDR3 is 16 residues. CDR3 DNA sequence: TGCGCCAGCAGCTTGGGGGTTAGGCTAGCCTCCTACGAGCAGTACTTC. Protein sequence: CASSLGVRLASYEQYF. The whole variable domain, filled in from reference TRBV5-1 and TRBJ2-7, reads KAGVTQTPRYLIKTRGQQVTLSCSPISGHRSVSWYQQTPGQGLQFLFEYFSETQRNKGNFPGRFSGRQFSNSRSEMNVSTLELGDSALYLCASSLGVRLASYEQYFGPGTRLTVT.

In the case of this clone: Other DNA sequences in the same sample also yield this CDR3. The chain joins TRBV28 to TRBJ2-7; no clear D. V lost 3 bases, J lost 3 bases, and 9 bases lay in between. The CDR3 has 13 amino acids. The germline gives CDR1 MDHEN, CDR2 SYDVKM. CDR3 in DNA: TGTGCCAGCAGTTTGGCTGGGGTCTACGAGCAGTACTTC. This sequence encodes CASSLAGVYEQYF.

The chain combines TRBV11-2 with TRBJ2-3; 7 bases match TRBD2. The junction had 3 bases not matched to a gene; V was cut back by 10 bases and J by 2 bases. Germline CDR1 is SGHAT and CDR2 is FQNNGV. The CDR3 totals 12 residues. DNA for the CDR3: TGTGCCACTAGCGGCGCCACAGATACGCAGTATTTT. Protein sequence: CATSGATDTQYF.

The chain has TRBV7-9 and TRBJ2-3; TRBD2 might be the D (6 bases). V lost 5 bases and J lost 1, with 19 bases in between. CDR1 SEHNR and CDR2 FQNEAQ come from the germline V gene (reference sequence). CDR3 length: 17 amino acids. Written as DNA, the CDR3 is TGTGCCAGCAGCCGAGTGGTCGGGGGAAAGGGCACAGATACGCAGTATTTT. Encoded protein: CASSRVVGGKGTDTQYF.

The chain uses TRBV11-2 and TRBJ2-2, with 8 positions matching TRBD2. The ends lost 1 base at V and 6 bases at J; junction bases unmatched: 7. This CDR3 has 16 amino acids. CDR1 is SGHAT and CDR2 is FQNNGV in the germline V gene. CDR3 loop: CASSLVFGRGAGELFF. In nucleotides, the CDR3 is TGTGCCAGCAGCTTAGTTTTCGGGAGGGGCGCCGGGGAGCTGTTTTTT.